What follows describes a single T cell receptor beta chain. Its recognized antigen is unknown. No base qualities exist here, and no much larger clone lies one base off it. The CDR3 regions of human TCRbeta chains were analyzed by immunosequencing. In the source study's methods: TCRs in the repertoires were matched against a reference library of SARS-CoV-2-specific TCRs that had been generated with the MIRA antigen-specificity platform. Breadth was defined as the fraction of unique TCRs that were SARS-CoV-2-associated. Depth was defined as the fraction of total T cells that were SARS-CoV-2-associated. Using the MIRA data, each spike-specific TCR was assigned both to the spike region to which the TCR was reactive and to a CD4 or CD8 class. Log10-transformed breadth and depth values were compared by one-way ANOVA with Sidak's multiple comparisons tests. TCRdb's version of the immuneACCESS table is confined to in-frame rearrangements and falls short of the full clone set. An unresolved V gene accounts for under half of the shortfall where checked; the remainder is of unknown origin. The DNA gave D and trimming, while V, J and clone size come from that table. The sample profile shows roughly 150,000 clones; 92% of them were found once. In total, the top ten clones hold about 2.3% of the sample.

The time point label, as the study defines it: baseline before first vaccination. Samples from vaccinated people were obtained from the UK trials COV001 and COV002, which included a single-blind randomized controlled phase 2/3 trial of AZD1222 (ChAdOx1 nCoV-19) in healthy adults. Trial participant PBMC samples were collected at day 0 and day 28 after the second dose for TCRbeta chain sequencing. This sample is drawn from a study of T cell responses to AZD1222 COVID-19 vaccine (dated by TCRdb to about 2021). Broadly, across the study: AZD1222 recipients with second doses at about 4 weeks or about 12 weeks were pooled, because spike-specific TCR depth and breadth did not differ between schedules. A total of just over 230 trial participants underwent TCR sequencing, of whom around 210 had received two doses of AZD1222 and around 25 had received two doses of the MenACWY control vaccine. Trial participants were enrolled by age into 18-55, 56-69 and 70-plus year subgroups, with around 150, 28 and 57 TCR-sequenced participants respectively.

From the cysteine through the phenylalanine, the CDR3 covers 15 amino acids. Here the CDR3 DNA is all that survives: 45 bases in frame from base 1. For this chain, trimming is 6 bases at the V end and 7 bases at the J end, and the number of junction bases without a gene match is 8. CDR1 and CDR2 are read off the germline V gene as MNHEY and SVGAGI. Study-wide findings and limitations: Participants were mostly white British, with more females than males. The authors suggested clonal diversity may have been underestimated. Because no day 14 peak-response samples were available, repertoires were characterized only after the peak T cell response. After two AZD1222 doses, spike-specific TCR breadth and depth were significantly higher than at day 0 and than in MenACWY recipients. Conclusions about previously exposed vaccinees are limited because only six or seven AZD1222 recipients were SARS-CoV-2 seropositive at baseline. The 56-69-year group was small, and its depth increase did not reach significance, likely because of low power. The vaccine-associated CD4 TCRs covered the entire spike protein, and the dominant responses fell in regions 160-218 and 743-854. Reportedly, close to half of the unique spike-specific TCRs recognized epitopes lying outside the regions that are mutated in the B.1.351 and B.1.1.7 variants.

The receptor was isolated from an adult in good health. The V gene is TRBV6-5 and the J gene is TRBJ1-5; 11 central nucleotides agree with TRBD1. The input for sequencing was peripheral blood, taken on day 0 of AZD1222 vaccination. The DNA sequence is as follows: TGTGCCAGCAGCATGGACAGGGGGCTTCGGCAGCCCCAGCATTTT. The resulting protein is CASSMDRGLRQPQHF.